This entry concerns a single TCR beta chain. The same CDR3 also results from other DNA sequences found in this sample. Assay used: immunoSEQ multiplex PCR; TCRdb lists only in-frame clones, some missing. This sample yields about 260,000 clones, of which around 86% are seen a single time; 1.5% belongs to the top ten. Germline assignment: CDR1 SGDLS and CDR2 YYNGEE. CDR3 length: 15 residues. The V and J ends lost 0 bases and 0 bases respectively, with 4 bases between them. These data come from a study of blood T cell repertoires in COVID-19. The TCR originated in a woman in her thirties or forties who had recovered from COVID-19. This chain uses TRBV9 with TRBJ1-6; the D is unclear. The sample comprised peripheral blood. The CDR3 region is CASSVASSYNSPLHF. The CDR3 DNA sequence: TGTGCCAGCAGCGTAGCGAGCTCCTATAATTCACCCCTCCACTTT.